The entry below describes one TCR beta chain. The antigen remains unidentified. Separation from the roughly 670-subject first cohort characterized the roughly 120-subject validation cohort, to which the donors belonged. This CDR3 has 15 amino acids. Per germline, CDR1 LGHNT and CDR2 FRNRAP. V dropped 5 bases and J dropped 4 bases, with 18 bases sitting between them. Repertoires were generated with immunoSEQ multiplex PCR, while TCRdb's copy carries only in-frame clones and drops some. Of 200,000 to 250,000 clones listed, over 80% are singletons. This sample was included in a study of cytomegalovirus exposure and HLA in healthy donors. Study-level findings and limits: Published work reported that the classifier diagnosed cytomegalovirus status with high specificity and sensitivity.

This rearrangement joins TRBV12-5 to TRBJ2-7, with D perhaps assigned TRBD1 or TRBD2 (5 bases each). Source material: PBMCs. This clonotype originated in a woman aged 18-29 years in good health and CMV-seronegative. The CDR3 protein is CASGPPGESGYEQYF. CDR3 in DNA: TGTGCTAGTGGTCCCCCCGGGGAATCAGGGTACGAGCAGTACTTC.